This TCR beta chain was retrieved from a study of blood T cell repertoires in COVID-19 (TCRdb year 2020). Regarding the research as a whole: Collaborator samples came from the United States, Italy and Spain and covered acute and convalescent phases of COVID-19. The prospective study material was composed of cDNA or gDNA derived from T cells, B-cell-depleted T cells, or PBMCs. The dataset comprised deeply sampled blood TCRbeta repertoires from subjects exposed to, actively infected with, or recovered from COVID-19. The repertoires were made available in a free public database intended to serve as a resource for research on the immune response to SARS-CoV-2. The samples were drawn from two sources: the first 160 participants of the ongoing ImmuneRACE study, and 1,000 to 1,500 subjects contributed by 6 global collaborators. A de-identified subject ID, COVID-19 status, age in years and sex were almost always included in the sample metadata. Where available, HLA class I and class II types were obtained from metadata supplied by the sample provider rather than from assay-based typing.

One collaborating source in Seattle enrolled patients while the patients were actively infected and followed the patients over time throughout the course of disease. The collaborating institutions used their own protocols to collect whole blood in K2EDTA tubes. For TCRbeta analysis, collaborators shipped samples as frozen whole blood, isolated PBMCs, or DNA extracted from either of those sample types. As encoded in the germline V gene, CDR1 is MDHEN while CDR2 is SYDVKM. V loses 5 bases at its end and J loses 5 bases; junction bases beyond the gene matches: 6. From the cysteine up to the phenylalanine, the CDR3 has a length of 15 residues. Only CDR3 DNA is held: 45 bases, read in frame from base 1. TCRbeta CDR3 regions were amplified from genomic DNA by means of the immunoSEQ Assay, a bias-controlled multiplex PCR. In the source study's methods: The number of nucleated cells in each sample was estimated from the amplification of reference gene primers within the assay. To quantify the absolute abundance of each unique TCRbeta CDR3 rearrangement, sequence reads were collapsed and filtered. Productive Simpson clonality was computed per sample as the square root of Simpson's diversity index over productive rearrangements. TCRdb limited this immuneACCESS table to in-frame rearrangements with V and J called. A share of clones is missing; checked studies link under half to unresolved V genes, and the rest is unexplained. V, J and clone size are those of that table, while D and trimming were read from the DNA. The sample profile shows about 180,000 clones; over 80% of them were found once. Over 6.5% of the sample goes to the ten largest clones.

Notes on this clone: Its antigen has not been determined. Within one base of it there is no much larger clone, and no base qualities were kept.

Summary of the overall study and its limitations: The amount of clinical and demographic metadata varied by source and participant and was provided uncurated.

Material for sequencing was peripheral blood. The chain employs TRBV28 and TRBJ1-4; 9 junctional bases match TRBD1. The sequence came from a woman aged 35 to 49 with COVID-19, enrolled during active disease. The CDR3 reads CASSATGTGNEKLFF. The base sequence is TGTGCCAGCAGTGCTACCGGGACAGGGAATGAAAAACTGTTTTTT.